These 7 T cell receptor beta chains came from one sample sequenced in a study of shared clonotypes between healthy human individuals. Clones were sequenced by immunoSEQ multiplex PCR, and TCRdb holds only the in-frame ones, with some missing. In the table there are millions of clones, more than 85% of which are singletons. Material: naive CD4+ T cells from PBMCs. Noted subset: CD45RA+ positively selected. The receptors stem from a man between 18 and 29 years old in good health. Some clones in this sample may be carry-over from other donors' samples.

The genes are TRBV9 and TRBJ2-1; tentative D call: TRBD2 (5 bases). V was cut by 0 bases and J by 1 base, with 14 bases left in between. The V gene's germline CDR1 is SGDLS and CDR2 YYNGEE. The length of the CDR3 is 17 residues. CDR3: CASSVEVGSGSYNEQFF. CDR3 coding DNA: TGTGCCAGCAGCGTAGAGGTAGGGAGTGGGTCCTACAATGAGCAGTTCTTC. Together with reference TRBV9 and TRBJ2-1, the CDR3 gives the full variable domain: DSGVTQTPKHLITATGQRVTLRCSPRSGDLSVYWYQQSLDQGLQFLIQYYNGEERAKGNILERFSAQQFPDLHSELNLSSLELGDSALYFCASSVEVGSGSYNEQFFGPGTRLTVL.

This clone appeared a single time. The chain employs TRBV7-8 and TRBJ1-3; the D is unclear. Between the trimmed V and J ends, which lost 5 bases and 2 bases, there was a span of 13 bases. Germline V lookup: CDR1 SGHVS, CDR2 FQNEAQ. CDR3 length: 15 amino acids. The CDR3 DNA sequence: TGTGCCAGCAGCCTCTCTGTGGGTACTGGAAACACCATATATTTT. It yields the protein CASSLSVGTGNTIYF.

Concerning this clone itself: The sample contains more than one DNA sequence encoding this CDR3. This chain connects TRBV2 to TRBJ1-1; D not resolved. The CDR3 runs to 13 residues. Per the germline V gene, CDR1 is SNHLY and CDR2 is FYNNEI. V lost 5 bases and J 1 base, leaving 8 bases between the germline ends. CDR3 nucleotides: TGTGCCAGCAGTCTCCAGACGAACACTGAAGCTTTCTTT. This translates into CASSLQTNTEAFF.

This clone was detected only once. The genes are TRBV7-9 and TRBJ2-3; 9 bases fit TRBD1. This CDR3 spans 16 amino acids. CDR1 and CDR2 (germline): SEHNR, FQNEAQ (reference sequence). Trimming removed 2 bases from V and 4 bases from J; junction bases left unmatched: 7. CDR3 protein: CASSLSGQGWADTQYF. The CDR3 coding sequence is TGTGCCAGCAGCTTATCCGGACAGGGGTGGGCAGATACGCAGTATTTT.

This rearrangement joins TRBV6-1 to TRBJ1-5; no firm D call. The CDR3 totals 14 residues. The germline CDR1 and CDR2 sequences are MNHNS and SASEGT. Trimming pared 4 bases from V and 2 bases from J, leaving 9 bases between. The CDR3 DNA sequence: TGTGCCAGCAGTGTTAACGGTCGCAATCAGCCCCAGCATTTT. This sequence encodes CASSVNGRNQPQHF.

The chain carries TRBV2 and TRBJ1-4, with 7 bases aligning to TRBD1. The CDR3 spans 15 residues. CDR1 and CDR2 from the germline V gene are SNHLY and FYNNEI. Trimming cost V 5 bases and J 8 bases; bases outside gene matches: 11. CDR3 DNA sequence: TGTGCCAGCAGTCGAGAACAGGGGCTTGAGGAAAAACTGTTTTTT. This sequence encodes CASSREQGLEEKLFF.

Details on this clone: The sample contains more than one DNA sequence encoding this CDR3. The J gene is TRBJ1-2, the V gene TRBV6-5, with D perhaps matching TRBD1 (6 bases). Trimming took 6 bases from V and 2 from J, leaving 7 bases between them. Looked up from germline, CDR1 is MNHEY and CDR2 is SVGAGI. This CDR3 comprises 12 residues. CDR3 residues: CASRTGNYGYTF. CDR3 DNA: TGTGCCAGCAGAACAGGGAACTATGGCTACACCTTC.